This TCR beta chain was found in a study of CD4 T cells in relation to SARS-CoV-2 and coronaviruses. For the study at large: ViraFEST: approximately 10-day antigen culture of PBMCs, then TCR beta CDR3 sequencing. Negative control cultures got HIV-1 Nef peptides or no peptide.

Profiling relied on immunoSEQ multiplex PCR, and the TCRdb table lists in-frame clones only, not all of them. The sample carries 20,000 to 25,000 clones, about two thirds recorded once. Findings of the study overall: About 64% of donors had memory CD4+ clonotypes crossrecognizing SARS-CoV-2 and common cold coronavirus spike.

As to this clone: Its cognate antigen is unknown.

The CDR3 is 14 amino acids. From germline, CDR1 is SGHTA and CDR2 FQGNSA. The V gene lost 7 bases and the J gene lost 4 bases, with 16 bases spanning the gap. Unexposed donor CD4+ T cells date from about 2011-2018, before the COVID-19 pandemic. The cells were cultured for approximately ten days before CD4+ T cells were isolated. Unexposed-donor CD4+ T cells were probed with SARS-CoV-2 S/N and four cold-coronavirus spikes, cells permitting. The chain uses TRBV7-2 and TRBJ2-5; a possible D gene is TRBD2 (6 bases). The source of this sequence is a human donor in good health. Sequencing input: CD4+ T cells from PBMCs, cultured in vitro. The CDR3 here is CASTWGSGGETQYF. The CDR3 region has the DNA TGTGCCAGCACCTGGGGTAGCGGTGGAGAGACCCAGTACTTC.